What follows describes a single T cell receptor (beta chain). The antigen remains unidentified. Generated by immunoSEQ multiplex PCR, the TCRdb table keeps only in-frame clones and is missing some. Among about 200,000 clones listed, approximately 72% were seen once. This entry comes from a study of cytotoxic CD8 clonotypes in ibrutinib-treated CLL. Background on the study: After a median around 13 months on treatment (6 to 36), response samples were drawn.

Study-level findings and limits: The clonality went up when patients responded to ibrutinib and dropped back toward baseline at progression. Patients showed higher baseline clonality than age-matched healthy donors, and it tracked circulating CD8+ T-cell counts.

The CDR3 covers 12 residues. Between the trimmed V and J ends, which lost 1 base and 6 bases, there was a span of 4 bases. CDR1 is LNHDA and CDR2 is SQIVND in the germline V gene (reference sequence). This rearrangement joins TRBV19 to TRBJ2-1; no definite D call. The sequence came from a human donor with chronic lymphocytic leukemia. The sample consisted of PBMCs, taken after 24 months of ibrutinib treatment. CDR3 sequence (DNA): TGTGCCAGTAGTATAGGTTTCAATGAGCAGTTCTTC. It encodes CASSIGFNEQFF.